The 21 T cell receptor beta chains below come from one sample, sequenced in a study of blood T cells in healthy people across ages. Using a J-beta primer mix together with a sample-barcoded 5' primer, a second PCR was run for roughly 6 to 11 cycles. One entry per CDR3 protein results from TCRdb running MiXCR on the 5' RACE reads. The top ten clones hold roughly 51% of a sample with about 400,000 distinct CDR3 sequences, 45% to 60% of them seen once. What was sequenced was blood. These receptors all stem from a man in his fifties or sixties in good health.

This clonotype occurred a few times. This chain joins TRBV7-2 and TRBJ2-7, with 10 positions matching TRBD1. With 1 base clipped from V and 7 bases from J, the junction kept 7 bases outside the gene matches. This CDR3 is 15 amino acids long. Germline CDR1 reads SGHTA; CDR2 reads FQGNSA. This chain's CDR3 is CASSLVRTGGGEQYF. CDR3 DNA sequence: TGTGCCAGCAGCTTAGTTCGGACAGGGGGTGGGGAGCAGTACTTC.

This clonotype has at least ten counts. The V call is TRBV12-3 or TRBV12-4, the J call TRBJ2-3; D call uncertain. V was trimmed by 5 bases and J by 5 bases, leaving 5 bases between them. The CDR3 runs to 11 residues. The CDR3 region is CASSPLDTQYF. Here the CDR3 DNA reads TGTGCCAGCAGTCCCCTAGATACGCAGTATTTT.

This clonotype was seen just once. The chain combines TRBV20-1 with TRBJ2-4; 11 bases match TRBD1. The J call is doubtful: the DNA matches TRBJ2-7 better. CDR3 length equals 13 residues. The germline CDR1 and CDR2 sequences are DFQATT and SNEGSKA (reference sequence). The CDR3 loop is CSAKGQGAYEQYF. In DNA, the CDR3 is TGCAGTGCCAAGGGACAGGGGGCCTACGAGCAGTACTTC.

V gene TRBV6-2 or TRBV6-3 combines with J gene TRBJ2-3, with D unclear. Germline values: CDR1 MNHEY, CDR2 SVGEGT. There are 14 residues in the CDR3. Trimming left V 9 bases short and J 0 bases short, with 13 bases between. CDR3 DNA sequence: TGTGCCAGAGGAGCCCCCTTCAGCACAGATACGCAGTATTTT. This codes for CARGAPFSTDTQYF.

This chain links TRBV12-3 or TRBV12-4 with TRBJ2-7, with TRBD1 matching 8 bases. The CDR3 contains 13 residues. The J segment lost 2 bases and the V segment lost 3 bases, leaving 0 bases of the junction unmatched. CDR3: CASSLTGAYEQYF. CDR3 coding DNA: TGTGCCAGCAGTTTGACAGGGGCCTACGAGCAGTACTTC.

The V call is TRBV30, the J call TRBJ1-5; TRBD1 matches at 7 bases. Unmatched junction bases numbered 9, after V lost 4 bases and J lost 3 bases. From germline, CDR1 is GTSNPN and CDR2 SVGIG (reference sequence). The CDR3 loop spans 15 amino acids. As DNA, the CDR3 is TGTGCCTGGACCTATACAGGGGCCCCCAATCAGCCCCAGCATTTT. Protein product: CAWTYTGAPNQPQHF.

This chain connects TRBV5-1 to TRBJ2-7; no reliable D call. Trimming pared 4 bases from V and 0 bases from J, leaving 14 bases between. CDR1 and CDR2 from the germline V gene are SGHRS and YFSETQ. This CDR3 has 15 amino acids. The CDR3 reads CASSPSPGPSYEQYF. DNA for the CDR3: TGCGCCAGCAGCCCATCCCCAGGTCCCTCCTACGAGCAGTACTTC.

V usage is TRBV7-2 and J usage is TRBJ2-7, with a possible D match to TRBD2 (6 bases). V lost 5 bases to trimming and J lost 7 bases, with 15 bases between them. The CDR3 spans 13 residues. CDR1 SGHTA and CDR2 FQGNSA come from the germline V gene. CDR3 residues: CASSVREIGEQYF. In nucleotides, the CDR3 is TGTGCCAGCAGCGTACGGGAGATAGGAGAGCAGTACTTC.

This clonotype was seen a few times. The V and J genes are TRBV5-1 and TRBJ2-3; 9 nucleotides agree with TRBD2. The CDR3 sequence is 17 residues long. Germline trimming cut 3 bases from V and 5 bases from J; bases unmatched to any gene: 13. Per germline, CDR1 SGHRS and CDR2 YFSETQ. CDR3 sequence (DNA): TGCGCCAGCAGCTCACCAAAAGCGGGGGGCCAGGGAGATACGCAGTATTTT. This codes for CASSSPKAGGQGDTQYF.

V usage is TRBV12-3 or TRBV12-4 and J usage is TRBJ1-1; no clear D gene. The CDR3 covers 18 residues. Trimming cost V 6 bases and J 2 bases, with 25 bases left between them. The CDR3 reads CASRPGIGPKTLNTEAFF. CDR3 in DNA: TGTGCCAGCAGGCCTGGGATAGGGCCAAAGACCCTCAACACTGAAGCTTTCTTT.

The genes are TRBV20-1 and TRBJ2-7, with 9 bases that match TRBD2. Germline V gene sequence: CDR1 DFQATT, CDR2 SNEGSKA (reference sequence). J was trimmed by 3 bases and V by 3 bases; bases with no gene match: 15. This CDR3 is built from 17 residues. The CDR3 region is CSARARAGGLDLYEQYF. The DNA for the CDR3 is TGCAGTGCTAGGGCCAGAGCGGGAGGTCTGGACCTCTACGAGCAGTACTTC.

The CDR3 spells CAWSVQAGETQYF. The CDR3 coding sequence is TGTGCCTGGAGTGTACAGGCAGGGGAGACCCAGTACTTC. The chain couples TRBV30 to TRBJ2-5, with a tentative D call TRBD1 (5 bases). Looked up from germline, CDR1 is GTSNPN and CDR2 is SVGIG (reference sequence). This CDR3 region has 13 residues. V lost 0 bases to trimming and J lost 5 bases, with 10 bases between them.

The J gene is TRBJ2-1, the V gene TRBV27, with TRBD2 matching 8 bases. J gave up 1 base and V 2 bases, and 13 bases lay outside the gene matches. CDR3 length: 19 amino acids. The germline gives CDR1 MNHEY, CDR2 SMNVEV (reference sequence). The DNA for the CDR3 is TGTGCCAGCAGTTTACGGATTTCCGGGAGGGGGAGGTCCTACAATGAGCAGTTCTTC. This sequence encodes CASSLRISGRGRSYNEQFF.

The V call is TRBV30, the J call TRBJ2-5, with 11 bases fitting TRBD2. Germline V gene lookup returns CDR1 GTSNPN and CDR2 SVGIG (reference sequence). V trimming: 2 bases; J trimming: 5 bases; junction bases outside the gene matches: 1. The CDR3 is 13 amino acids. In DNA, the CDR3 is TGTGCCTGGAGTCCTAGCGGGAGGGAGACCCAGTACTTC. As protein: CAWSPSGRETQYF.

The V call is TRBV20-1, the J call TRBJ2-7; D remains unclear. The V gene's germline CDR1 is DFQATT and CDR2 SNEGSKA (reference sequence). The V and J ends lost 3 bases and 7 bases respectively, with 13 bases between them. The CDR3 sequence is 12 residues long. The CDR3 reads CSARDLGEEQYF. CDR3 sequence (DNA): TGCAGTGCTAGGGATTTAGGAGAAGAGCAGTACTTC.

This clonotype was seen at least ten times. The gene calls are TRBV6-4 and TRBJ2-3; 9 bases map to TRBD2. The CDR3 is 14 amino acids. Per germline, CDR1 MRHNA and CDR2 SNTAGT. Trimming at V came to 3 bases and at J to 5 bases, leaving 3 bases not matched to a gene. CDR3 region: CASSEAGGRDTQYF. Here the CDR3 DNA reads TGTGCCAGCAGTGAGGCGGGGGGGAGAGATACGCAGTATTTT.

This clonotype was seen a few times. V is TRBV30 and J is TRBJ2-2; D remains unclear. V gave up 1 base and J gave up 4 bases, with 7 bases separating them. Germline-derived CDR1 and CDR2 are GTSNPN and SVGIG (reference sequence). The CDR3 length is 13 residues. CDR3 nucleotides: TGTGCCTGGAGTGCGCGAGGCACCGGGGAGCTGTTTTTT. Its protein is CAWSARGTGELFF.

The chain combines TRBV20-1 with TRBJ2-3; 7 positions agree with TRBD2. The germline V gene has CDR1 DFQATT and CDR2 SNEGSKA (reference sequence). CDR3 size: 14 residues. Germline trimming cut 6 bases from V and 1 base from J; bases unmatched to any gene: 7. Written as DNA, the CDR3 is TGCAGTGCCCAGCGGGGTCGGGGCACAGATACGCAGTATTTT. Protein product: CSAQRGRGTDTQYF.

The CDR3 bases are TGCAGTGCTAGAGGGGCTAGCACGGGTGAGCAGTTCTTC. It translates to CSARGASTGEQFF. The genes are TRBV20-1 and TRBJ2-1; TRBD2 is a possible D gene (5 bases). Germline V CDR1 and CDR2: DFQATT, SNEGSKA (reference sequence). The CDR3 loop spans 13 amino acids. Between the trimmed V and J ends, which lost 1 base and 9 bases, there was a span of 13 bases.

This clonotype was seen only a few times. The J gene is TRBJ1-6, the V gene TRBV7-9; 8 nucleotides agree with TRBD1. With 5 bases clipped from V and 10 bases from J, the junction kept 10 bases outside the gene matches. Germline V gene data show CDR1 as SEHNR and CDR2 as FQNEAQ (reference sequence). CDR3 length equals 15 residues. CDR3 in DNA: TGTGCCAGCAGCCTCACAGGGGGTTTCGGATCACCCCTCCACTTT. Translation gives CASSLTGGFGSPLHF. The full variable domain, with the rest looked up from reference TRBV7-9 and TRBJ1-6, is DTGVSQNPRHKITKRGQNVTFRCDPISEHNRLYWYRQTLGQGPEFLTYFQNEAQLEKSRLLSDRFSAERPKGSFSTLEIQRTEQGDSAMYLCASSLTGGFGSPLHFGNGTRLTVT.

The chain carries TRBV3-1 and TRBJ1-4; D remains ambiguous. The V gene lost 3 bases and the J gene lost 7 bases, with 9 bases spanning the gap. Germline lookup yields CDR1 LGHDT and CDR2 YNNKEL (reference sequence). This CDR3 is built from 13 residues. CDR3 nucleotides: TGTGCCAGCAGCCACCGAATGGGTGAAAAACTGTTTTTT. Its translation is CASSHRMGEKLFF.